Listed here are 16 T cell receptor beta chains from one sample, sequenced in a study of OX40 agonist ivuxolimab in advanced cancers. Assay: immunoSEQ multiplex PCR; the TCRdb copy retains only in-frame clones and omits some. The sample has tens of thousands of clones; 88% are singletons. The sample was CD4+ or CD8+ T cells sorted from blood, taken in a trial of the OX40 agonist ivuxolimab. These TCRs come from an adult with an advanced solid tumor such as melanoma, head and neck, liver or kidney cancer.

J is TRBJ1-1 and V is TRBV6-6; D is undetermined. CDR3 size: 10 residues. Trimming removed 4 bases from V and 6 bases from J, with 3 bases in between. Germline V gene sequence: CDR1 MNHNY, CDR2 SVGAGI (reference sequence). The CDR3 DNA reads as TGTGCCAGCAGTTCGGCTGAAGCTTTCTTT. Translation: CASSSAEAFF.

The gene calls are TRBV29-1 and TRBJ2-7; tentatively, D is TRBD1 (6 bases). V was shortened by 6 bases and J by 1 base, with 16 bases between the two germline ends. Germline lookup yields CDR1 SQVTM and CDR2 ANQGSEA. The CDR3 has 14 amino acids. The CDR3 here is CSVVDRTPSYEQYF. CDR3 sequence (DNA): TGCAGCGTCGTTGACAGGACCCCGTCCTACGAGCAGTACTTC.

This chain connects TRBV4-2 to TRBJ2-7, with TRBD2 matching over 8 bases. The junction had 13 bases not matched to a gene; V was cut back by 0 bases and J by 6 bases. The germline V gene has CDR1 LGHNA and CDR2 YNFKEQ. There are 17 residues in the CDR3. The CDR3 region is CASSQDLPGREGREQYF. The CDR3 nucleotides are TGTGCCAGCAGCCAAGATCTTCCCGGACGGGAGGGCCGCGAGCAGTACTTC.

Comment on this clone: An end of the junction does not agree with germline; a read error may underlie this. The CDR3 region has the DNA TGTGCTAGCAGCTTAGGGGCCGGGGCTACCTACGAGCAGTACTTC. It encodes CASSLGAGATYEQYF. The V and J genes are TRBV7-7 and TRBJ2-7, with D possibly being TRBD1 or TRBD2 (5 bases each). Germline V CDR1 and CDR2: SSHAT, FNYEAQ (reference sequence). This CDR3 has 15 residues. Variable domain in full (rest from reference TRBV7-7 and TRBJ2-7): GAGVSQSPRYKVTKRGQDVTLRCDPISSHATLYWYQQALGQGPEFLTYFNYEAQPDKSGLPSDRFSAERPEGSISTLTIQRTEQRDSAMYRCASSLGAGATYEQYFGPGTRLTVT.

The CDR3 sequence: CASSHRQGGMAEAFF. Written as DNA, the CDR3 is TGTGCCAGTAGTCACCGACAGGGGGGGATGGCTGAAGCTTTCTTT. The chain employs TRBV19 and TRBJ1-1, with 9 nucleotides matching TRBD1. The junction had 10 bases not matched to a gene; V was cut back by 5 bases and J by 6 bases. The germline gives CDR1 LNHDA, CDR2 SQIVND (reference sequence). CDR3 size: 15 residues.

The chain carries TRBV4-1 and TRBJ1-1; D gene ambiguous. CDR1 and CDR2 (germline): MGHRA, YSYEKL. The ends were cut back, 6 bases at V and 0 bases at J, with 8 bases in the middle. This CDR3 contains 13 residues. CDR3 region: CASSKSLNTEAFF. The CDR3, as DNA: TGCGCCAGCAGTAAGTCTCTGAACACTGAAGCTTTCTTT.

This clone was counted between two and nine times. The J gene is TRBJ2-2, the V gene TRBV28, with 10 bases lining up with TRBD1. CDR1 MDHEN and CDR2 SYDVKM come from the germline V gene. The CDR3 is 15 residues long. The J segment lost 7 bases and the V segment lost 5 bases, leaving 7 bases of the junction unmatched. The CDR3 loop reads CASSSRDRGSGELFF. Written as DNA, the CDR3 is TGTGCCAGCAGTAGCAGGGACAGGGGTAGCGGGGAGCTGTTTTTT.

The CDR3 nucleotides read TGTGCCAGCTCGGGGGGTGTCGACGAGCAGTACTTC. This translates into CASSGGVDEQYF. The chain is built from TRBV11-2 and TRBJ2-7, with 7 bases that match TRBD2. The CDR3 sequence is 12 residues long. V shed 8 bases, J shed 5 bases, and the junction held 6 bases outside the gene matches. Looked up from germline, CDR1 is SGHAT and CDR2 is FQNNGV.

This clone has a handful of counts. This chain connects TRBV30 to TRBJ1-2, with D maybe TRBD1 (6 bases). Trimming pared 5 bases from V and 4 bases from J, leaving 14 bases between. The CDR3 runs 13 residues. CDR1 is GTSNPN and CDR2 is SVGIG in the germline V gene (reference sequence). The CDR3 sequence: CAWERGSPYGYTF. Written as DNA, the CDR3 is TGTGCCTGGGAAAGGGGGAGTCCCTATGGCTACACCTTC.

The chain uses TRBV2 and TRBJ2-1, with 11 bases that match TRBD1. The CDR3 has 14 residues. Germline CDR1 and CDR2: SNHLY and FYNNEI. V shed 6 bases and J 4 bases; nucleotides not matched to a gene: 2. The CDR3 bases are TGTGCCAGCAGGGGGACAGGGGGTTACAATGAGCAGTTCTTC. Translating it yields CASRGTGGYNEQFF.

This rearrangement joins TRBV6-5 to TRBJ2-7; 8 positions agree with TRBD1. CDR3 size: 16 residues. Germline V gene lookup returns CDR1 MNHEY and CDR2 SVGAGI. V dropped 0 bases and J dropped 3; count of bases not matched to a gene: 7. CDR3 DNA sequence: TGTGCCAGCAGTTACTCCCTCGGACAGGGATACTACGAGCAGTACTTC. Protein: CASSYSLGQGYYEQYF.

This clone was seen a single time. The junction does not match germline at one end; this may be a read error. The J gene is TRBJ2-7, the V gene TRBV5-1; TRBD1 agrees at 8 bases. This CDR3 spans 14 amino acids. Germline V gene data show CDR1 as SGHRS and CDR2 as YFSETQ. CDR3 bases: TGCGCCAGCAGCTTCGATGGGACAGGTTTAAGCTTCGGCTTC. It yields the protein CASSFDGTGLSFGF. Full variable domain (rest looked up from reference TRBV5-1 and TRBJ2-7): KAGVTQTPRYLIKTRGQQVTLSCSPISGHRSVSWYQQTPGQGLQFLFEYFSETQRNKGNFPGRFSGRQFSNSRSEMNVSTLELGDSALYLCASSFDGTGLSFGFGPGTRLTVT.

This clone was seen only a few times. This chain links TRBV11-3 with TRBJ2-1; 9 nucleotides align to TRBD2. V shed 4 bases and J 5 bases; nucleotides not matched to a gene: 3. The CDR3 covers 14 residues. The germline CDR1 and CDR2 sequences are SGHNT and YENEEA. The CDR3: CASSSSGADNEQFF. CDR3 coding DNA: TGTGCCAGCAGCTCTAGCGGGGCTGACAATGAGCAGTTCTTC. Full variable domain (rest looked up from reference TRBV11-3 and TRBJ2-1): EAGVVQSPRYKIIEKKQPVAFWCNPISGHNTLYWYLQNLGQGPELLIRYENEEAVDDSQLPKDRFSAERLKGVDSTLKIQPAELGDSAVYLCASSSSGADNEQFFGPGTRLTVL.

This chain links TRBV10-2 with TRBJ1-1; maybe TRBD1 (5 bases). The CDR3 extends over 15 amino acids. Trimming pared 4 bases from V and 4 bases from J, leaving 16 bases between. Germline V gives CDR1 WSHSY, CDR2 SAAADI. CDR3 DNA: TGCGCCAGCAGTGTGACAACAGGAGGTAGCACTGAAGCTTTCTTT. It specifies CASSVTTGGSTEAFF.

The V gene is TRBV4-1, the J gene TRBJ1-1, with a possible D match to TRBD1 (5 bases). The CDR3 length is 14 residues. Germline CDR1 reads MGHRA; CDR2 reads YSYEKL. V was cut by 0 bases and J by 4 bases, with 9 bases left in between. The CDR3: CASSQDRGGTEAFF. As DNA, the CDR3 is TGCGCCAGCAGCCAAGATCGCGGGGGCACTGAAGCTTTCTTT.

The CDR3 bases are TGTGCCAGCAGACCCACTAGCGGAACTACCTCCTACAATGAGCAGTTCTTC. It codes for CASRPTSGTTSYNEQFF. This chain connects TRBV2 to TRBJ2-1, with 8 bases identical to TRBD2. Germline assignment: CDR1 SNHLY and CDR2 FYNNEI. The CDR3 runs 17 residues. The V and J ends lost 6 bases and 0 bases, in that order; junction bases with no gene match: 10.